This paragraph reports one TCR beta chain. Trimming shortened V by 3 bases and J by 4 bases, and 13 bases separated the two germline ends. The CDR3 is 14 residues long. Germline V gene lookup returns CDR1 SGHNT and CDR2 YYREEE (reference sequence). The data are from a study of T cells after yellow fever vaccination. Template-switching 5'RACE yielded the TCR cDNA; a universal primer site and UMIs were added in the process. TCRdb fed the 5' RACE reads into MiXCR, producing one record per CDR3 protein. The profile covers 500,000 to 550,000 distinct CDR3 sequences, with roughly 22% appearing a single time and about 17% taken by the ten largest.

V is TRBV5-4 and J is TRBJ1-1; a possible D gene is TRBD1 (5 bases). This TCR was sampled from a young man who received the YFV17D yellow fever vaccine. The sequencing used PBMCs, collected more than 20 days after the first yellow fever vaccination. The CDR3 reads CASSSAQGPTEAFF. The CDR3 DNA reads as TGTGCCAGCAGCTCCGCCCAGGGTCCCACTGAAGCTTTCTTT.